These 28 T cell receptor beta chains were all obtained from the same sample, sequenced in a study of T-cell memory formation after mild COVID-19. TCRdb processed the 5' RACE reads anew with MiXCR; each CDR3 protein has one entry. The table records about 320,000 distinct CDR3 sequences, about 13% of them present only once. Sample: PBMCs or a T cell subset sorted from them (not recorded which). Source of these receptors: a man younger than 30 who had mild COVID-19 (a few samples of this study predate the infection). Cell type and time point are not known.

This clonotype was counted a few times. The CDR3 here is CASSGTQVAPYNEQFF. CDR3 nucleotide sequence: TGTGCCAGCAGCGGGACACAGGTAGCCCCCTACAATGAGCAGTTCTTC. The chain is built from TRBV5-4 and TRBJ2-1; perhaps TRBD1 as D (6 bases). V was pared by 4 bases and J by 2 bases, with 16 bases between. CDR3 length: 16 residues. The germline V gene has CDR1 SGHNT and CDR2 YYREEE (reference sequence). Looking up the rest from reference TRBV5-4 and TRBJ2-1 gives the full variable domain: ETGVTQSPTHLIKTRGQQVTLRCSSQSGHNTVSWYQQALGQGPQFIFQYYREEENGRGNFPPRFSGLQFPNYSSELNVNALELDDSALYLCASSGTQVAPYNEQFFGPGTRLTVL.

V usage is TRBV6-5 and J usage is TRBJ2-3, with D possibly TRBD1 on 6 matching bases. The germline gives CDR1 MNHEY, CDR2 SVGAGI. Trimming pared 6 bases from V and 5 bases from J, leaving 12 bases between. The CDR3 is 13 amino acids. CDR3 loop: CASRFRQEDTQYF. The DNA of the CDR3 is TGTGCCAGCAGGTTCCGACAGGAAGATACGCAGTATTTT.

This clonotype showed up just a few times. The genes are TRBV30 and TRBJ1-2; D not certain. From germline, CDR1 is GTSNPN and CDR2 SVGIG (reference sequence). V shed 5 bases and J shed 4 bases, with 8 bases lying between them. The CDR3 runs 11 residues. The chain's CDR3 is CAWSPGYGYTF. In DNA, the CDR3 is TGTGCCTGGTCTCCAGGCTATGGCTACACCTTC.

The chain combines TRBV3-1 with TRBJ2-3; possibly TRBD1 or TRBD2 for D (5 bases each). The V and J ends lost 3 bases and 2 bases respectively, with 12 bases between them. Looked up from germline, CDR1 is LGHDT and CDR2 is YNNKEL (reference sequence). CDR3 length: 15 amino acids. The CDR3 sequence: CASSQNSGTTDTQYF. The CDR3 DNA sequence: TGTGCCAGCAGCCAGAACAGTGGGACCACAGATACGCAGTATTTT.

The J gene is TRBJ2-3, the V gene TRBV2; the D gene is possibly TRBD2 (6 bases). V gave up 3 bases and J gave up 9 bases, with 10 bases separating them. CDR1 and CDR2 (germline): SNHLY, FYNNEI. The CDR3 runs to 12 residues. CDR3 amino acids: CASSEGGYTQYF. The CDR3 coding sequence is TGTGCCAGCAGTGAGGGAGGCTACACGCAGTATTTT.

This clonotype has just a few counts. The chain links TRBV7-2 to TRBJ1-2, with 7 positions matching TRBD1. Per germline, CDR1 SGHTA and CDR2 FQGNSA. The CDR3 length is 15 residues. The V and J ends lost 4 bases and 4 bases, in that order; junction bases with no gene match: 9. The CDR3 nucleotides are TGTGCCAGCAGCTCCCCGACAGGGACCTTCTATGGCTACACCTTC. It encodes CASSSPTGTFYGYTF.

The table lists this clonotype with many counts. The genes are TRBV5-8 and TRBJ1-5, with 12 nucleotides matching TRBD1. Germline V gene sequence: CDR1 SGHTS, CDR2 YDEGEE. The CDR3 is made up of 15 amino acids. V shed 6 bases, J shed 8 bases, and the junction held 9 bases outside the gene matches. DNA for the CDR3: TGTGCCAGCAATCGGGACAGGGGGCGTTCGAAGCCCCAGCATTTT. Translating gives CASNRDRGRSKPQHF.

The V call is TRBV11-2, the J call TRBJ2-2; D ambiguous. Per germline, CDR1 SGHAT and CDR2 FQNNGV. V was clipped by 3 bases and J by 6 bases, with 14 bases between them. The CDR3 is 15 residues long. CDR3 sequence (DNA): TGTGCCAGCAGCTTCGGCTTTTTAAACTCCGGGGAGCTGTTTTTT. The encoded protein is CASSFGFLNSGELFF. The whole variable domain, remainder taken from reference TRBV11-2 and TRBJ2-2, is EAGVAQSPRYKIIEKRQSVAFWCNPISGHATLYWYQQILGQGPKLLIQFQNNGVVDDSQLPKDRFSAERLKGVDSTLKIQPAKLEDSAVYLCASSFGFLNSGELFFGEGSRLTVL.

This sequence joins TRBV6-2 or TRBV6-3 and TRBJ2-3, with unresolved D. The length of the CDR3 is 17 residues. The germline gives CDR1 MNHEY, CDR2 SVGEGT. V was cut by 5 bases and J by 3 bases, with 21 bases left in between. The CDR3 protein is CASSLRATDLRTDTQYF. In DNA, the CDR3 is TGTGCCAGCAGTCTCCGGGCCACAGATCTCCGAACAGATACGCAGTATTTT.

This clonotype was counted only a few times. The chain has TRBV19 and TRBJ1-6, with 8 bases that match TRBD1. The germline V gene has CDR1 LNHDA and CDR2 SQIVND (reference sequence). Unmatched junction bases numbered 4, after V lost 8 bases and J lost 7 bases. CDR3 length: 13 residues. The DNA for the CDR3 is TGTGCCAGTCAGACAGGGGCCAATTCACCCCTCCACTTT. Its protein is CASQTGANSPLHF. Filled out from reference TRBV19 and TRBJ1-6, the complete variable domain reads DGGITQSPKYLFRKEGQNVTLSCEQNLNHDAMYWYRQDPGQGLRLIYYSQIVNDFQKGDIAEGYSVSREKKESFPLTVTSAQKNPTAFYLCASQTGANSPLHFGNGTRLTVT.

Ten or more counts support this clonotype. The chain employs TRBV7-9 and TRBJ2-1; 14 bases are shared with TRBD2. J was trimmed by 8 bases and V by 4 bases; bases with no gene match: 4. The CDR3 sequence is 15 residues long. The germline V gene encodes CDR1 SEHNR and CDR2 FQNEAQ (reference sequence). CDR3 in DNA: TGTGCCAGCAGCTCGACTAGCGGGGGGGCAGATGAGCAGTTCTTC. It encodes CASSSTSGGADEQFF.

The rearrangement uses TRBV12-3 or TRBV12-4 and TRBJ2-7, with TRBD2 identical over 12 bases. The CDR3 extends over 16 amino acids. V was pared by 5 bases and J by 0 bases, with 5 bases of the junction left unmatched. The DNA of the CDR3 is TGTGCCAGCAGTCCCCTAGCGGGGGGGTACTCCTACGAGCAGTACTTC. This codes for CASSPLAGGYSYEQYF.

This clonotype was detected only a few times. The genes are TRBV7-2 and TRBJ1-2; 9 bases match TRBD1. The length of the CDR3 is 13 residues. Germline CDR1 SGHTA, CDR2 FQGNSA. Losses at the gene ends were 4 bases for V and 8 bases for J; bases not matched to a gene: 5. CDR3 sequence reads: CASSWDRVRGYTF. CDR3 coding DNA: TGTGCCAGCAGCTGGGACAGGGTGAGGGGCTACACCTTC.

V usage is TRBV5-1 and J usage is TRBJ2-3; D may correspond to TRBD1 or TRBD2 (5 bases each). Germline CDR1 reads SGHRS; CDR2 reads YFSETQ. CDR3 length: 14 amino acids. The ends were cut back, 0 bases at V and 4 bases at J, with 9 bases in the middle. The CDR3 bases are TGCGCCAGCAGCTTGGCCGTGGGGGCAGATACGCAGTATTTT. Translating gives CASSLAVGADTQYF.

The chain links TRBV5-1 to TRBJ2-7; 8 bases are shared with TRBD1. The CDR3 totals 14 residues. V lost 0 bases, J lost 3 bases, and 2 bases stayed unmatched. CDR1 is SGHRS and CDR2 is YFSETQ in the germline V gene. The CDR3: CASSLETGGYEQYV. In DNA, the CDR3 is TGCGCCAGCAGCTTGGAAACAGGGGGCTACGAGCAGTACGTC.

In this sample, this clonotype turned up many times. The V gene is TRBV6-6, the J gene TRBJ1-2; possible D gene TRBD1, 6 bases. The CDR3 is 13 amino acids. Germline V gene sequence: CDR1 MNHNY, CDR2 SVGAGI (reference sequence). V was pared by 8 bases and J by 1 base, with 11 bases between. The CDR3 coding sequence is TGTGCCAGCTGTAGGACAGATAACTATGGCTACACCTTC. This translates into CASCRTDNYGYTF.

V usage is TRBV12-3 or TRBV12-4 and J usage is TRBJ1-6; 7 bases map to TRBD1. The CDR3 sequence is 15 residues long. V lost 6 bases, J lost 8 bases, and 10 bases stayed unmatched. The DNA for the CDR3 is TGTGCCAGCAGCCCTCAGGGCAGGGGGGATTCACCCCTCCACTTT. Protein product: CASSPQGRGDSPLHF.

This clonotype showed up many times. This sequence joins TRBV4-1 and TRBJ2-4; no clear D gene. The germline V gene has CDR1 MGHRA and CDR2 YSYEKL. The CDR3 runs to 11 residues. V lost 1 base and J lost 11, with 6 bases in between. The CDR3 is CASSQGPVQYF. In DNA form, the CDR3 reads TGCGCCAGCAGCCAAGGGCCCGTTCAGTACTTC.

This chain connects TRBV28 to TRBJ2-6, with D possibly matching TRBD1 (6 bases). V was pared by 7 bases and J by 0 bases, with 10 bases between. The length of the CDR3 is 15 residues. Looked up from germline, CDR1 is MDHEN and CDR2 is SYDVKM. The CDR3: CASTGTNSGANVLTF. Here the CDR3 DNA reads TGTGCCAGCACCGGGACAAACTCTGGGGCCAACGTCCTGACTTTC.

The table lists this clonotype with a few counts. This chain links TRBV10-1 with TRBJ2-1, with D perhaps being TRBD1 or TRBD2 (6 bases each). This CDR3 spans 15 amino acids. Germline V gene sequence: CDR1 WNHNN, CDR2 SYGVQD (reference sequence). V dropped 0 bases and J dropped 2 bases, with 8 bases sitting between them. CDR3 DNA: TGCGCCAGCAGTGAGTCGGGGGGCACCTACAATGAGCAGTTCTTC. Translated: CASSESGGTYNEQFF.

The chain carries TRBV29-1 and TRBJ1-2, with 7 bases aligning to TRBD1. Per germline, CDR1 SQVTM and CDR2 ANQGSEA. The CDR3 contains 12 residues. V was pared by 0 bases and J by 13 bases, with 8 bases of the junction left unmatched. CDR3 residues: CSVEEGGGASTF. The CDR3 DNA is TGCAGCGTTGAAGAGGGAGGGGGCGCTTCCACCTTC.

The chain employs TRBV6-5 and TRBJ1-1; D unclear. This CDR3 comprises 14 residues. The germline V gene has CDR1 MNHEY and CDR2 SVGAGI. Trimming left V 6 bases short and J 4 bases short, with 15 bases between. The CDR3 sequence is CASRSFRIATEAFF. The CDR3 DNA follows: TGTGCCAGCAGATCCTTCAGGATTGCCACTGAAGCTTTCTTT.

The genes are TRBV4-1 and TRBJ2-5, with no clear D. The germline V and J ends were trimmed by 3 bases and 0 bases, with 8 bases remaining between them. CDR1 is MGHRA, CDR2 YSYEKL, per germline. This CDR3 has 14 amino acids. The CDR3 DNA follows: TGCGCCAGCAGCCAGCGGAGATACCAAGAGACCCAGTACTTC. It specifies CASSQRRYQETQYF.

A few counts support this clonotype. This chain connects TRBV5-6 to TRBJ2-5; D gene unclear. Trimming shortened V by 1 base and J by 8 bases, and 6 bases separated the two germline ends. The CDR3 length is 11 residues. Germline V gives CDR1 SGHDT, CDR2 YYEEEE. The CDR3 reads CASSLFGTQYF. DNA for the CDR3: TGTGCCAGCAGCTTGTTCGGTACCCAGTACTTC.

The chain couples TRBV6-1 to TRBJ1-5, with D perhaps TRBD1 (5 bases). Germline V gene data show CDR1 as MNHNS and CDR2 as SASEGT. The CDR3 runs 15 residues. Trimming left V 7 bases short and J 1 base short, with 14 bases between. CDR3 bases: TGTGCCAGCATCCAGGGCAGGTTGAGCAATCAGCCCCAGCATTTT. Its translation: CASIQGRLSNQPQHF.

There are many counts of this clonotype. This chain links TRBV3-1 with TRBJ1-2; no clear D gene. Germline-derived CDR1 and CDR2 are LGHDT and YNNKEL (reference sequence). The CDR3 spans 15 residues. The V and J ends lost 0 bases and 1 base respectively, with 9 bases between them. The DNA for the CDR3 is TGTGCCAGCAGCCAAGATGTCGGCTTTAACTATGGCTACACCTTC. Protein sequence: CASSQDVGFNYGYTF.

This chain connects TRBV24-1 to TRBJ2-5, with 8 bases fitting TRBD1. Germline CDR1 and CDR2: KGHDR and SFDVKD. Trimming cost V 4 bases and J 4 bases; bases outside gene matches: 10. This CDR3 region has 16 residues. The CDR3 spells CATSDRDRGAGETQYF. In DNA form, the CDR3 reads TGTGCCACCAGTGACCGTGACAGGGGCGCGGGAGAGACCCAGTACTTC.

This clonotype occurred many times. The chain links TRBV27 to TRBJ2-3; 8 bases fit TRBD1. Trimming removed 1 base from V and 4 bases from J; junction bases left unmatched: 16. Germline CDR1 is MNHEY and CDR2 is SMNVEV (reference sequence). This CDR3 is 19 amino acids long. As DNA, the CDR3 is TGTGCCAGCAGTTTATGGTCGGCTCGGGGACAGGTTATTTCAGATACGCAGTATTTT. Amino acid sequence: CASSLWSARGQVISDTQYF.